The clone carrying this T cell receptor (beta chain) has ten or more counts. The source of the sample is a study of T cells of healthy individuals. CDR1 MNHEY and CDR2 SVGAGI come from the germline V gene. The junction had 2 bases not matched to a gene; V was cut back by 2 bases and J by 7 bases. The CDR3 length is 13 residues. Using its own MiXCR run on the 5' RACE reads, TCRdb lists one record per CDR3 protein. The table shows 60,000 to 70,000 distinct CDR3 sequences, with around 15% occurring only once. The clonotype was recovered from a human donor in good health. The chain recombines TRBV6-5 with TRBJ1-3, with 7 bases aligning to TRBD1. CDR3 sequence (DNA): TGTGCCAGCAGTTACCTGGGACAGAACACCATATATTTT. Protein product: CASSYLGQNTIYF.